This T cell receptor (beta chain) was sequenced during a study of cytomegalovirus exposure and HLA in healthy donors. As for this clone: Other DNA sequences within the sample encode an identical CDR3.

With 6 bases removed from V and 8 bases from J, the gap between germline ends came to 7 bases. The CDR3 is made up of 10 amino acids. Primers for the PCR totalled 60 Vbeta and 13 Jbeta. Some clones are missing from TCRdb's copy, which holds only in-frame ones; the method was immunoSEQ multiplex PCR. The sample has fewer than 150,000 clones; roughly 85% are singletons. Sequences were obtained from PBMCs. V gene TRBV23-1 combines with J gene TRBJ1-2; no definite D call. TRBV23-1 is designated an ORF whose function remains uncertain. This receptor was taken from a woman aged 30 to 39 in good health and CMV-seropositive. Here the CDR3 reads CASSGEGYTF. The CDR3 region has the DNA TGCGCCAGCAGCGGTGAAGGCTACACCTTC.